The clone carrying this T cell receptor (beta chain) was seen repeatedly, ten times or more. Its specificity is unknown. There were no patients who had received any treatment before thyroid surgery. TCRdb called clones again from the PCR reads with MiXCR. This sample yields under 35,000 clones, of which 20% to 25% are seen a single time; more than 14% belongs to the top ten. The data stem from a study of metastatic and nonmetastatic thyroid tumors. Turning to the study itself: Across blood and tumor or nodule tissue, repertoires from malignant and benign thyroid patients were compared with one another.

Study observations and caveats: Patients with malignant thyroid tumors reportedly had significantly higher TCR beta diversity than those with benign nodules, in blood and tumor.

CDR1 is MDHEN and CDR2 is SYDVKM in the germline V gene. The V end lost 2 bases, the J end lost 4 bases, and 5 bases lay between the germline ends. The length of the CDR3 is 12 residues. The clonotype originates from a female donor with papillary thyroid cancer or a benign thyroid nodule (not recorded which). Some clones in this sample may be carry-over from other donors' samples. The sample consisted of blood. The chain couples TRBV28 to TRBJ1-2, with D unclear. CDR3 bases: TGTGCCAGCAGTTTACTTAGCTATGGCTACACCTTC. It codes for CASSLLSYGYTF.